A single sample gave rise to the 25 T cell receptor beta chains below, sequenced in a study of cytomegalovirus exposure and HLA in healthy donors. Both 60 Vbeta primers and 13 Jbeta primers went into the PCR. Data came from immunoSEQ multiplex PCR; TCRdb stores just in-frame clones and leaves some out. The data show around 130,000 clones, 79% seen once. What was sequenced was PBMCs. These receptors all stem from a man aged 18 to 29 in good health and CMV-seronegative.

The chain joins TRBV7-2 to TRBJ1-2, with 9 bases that match TRBD1. From germline, CDR1 is SGHTA and CDR2 FQGNSA. Trimming cost V 4 bases and J 5 bases; bases outside gene matches: 8. This CDR3 is built from 15 residues. Written as DNA, the CDR3 is TGTGCCAGCAGCTCTAACCCCGGACAGGGGTATGGCTACACCTTC. This sequence encodes CASSSNPGQGYGYTF.

V and J are TRBV27 and TRBJ2-1; D is uncertain. V was pared by 4 bases and J by 0 bases, with 4 bases between. CDR3 length: 13 residues. From germline, CDR1 is MNHEY and CDR2 SMNVEV (reference sequence). The CDR3 nucleotides are TGTGCCAGCAGTTCGAGCTCCTACAATGAGCAGTTCTTC. As protein: CASSSSSYNEQFF.

This chain links TRBV27 with TRBJ1-2; D not resolved. Germline CDR1 MNHEY, CDR2 SMNVEV (reference sequence). There are 15 residues in the CDR3. V dropped 6 bases and J dropped 0 bases, with 14 bases sitting between them. The CDR3 loop reads CASRSRQPSNYGYTF. The CDR3 nucleotides are TGTGCCAGCAGGAGTCGTCAACCGTCTAACTATGGCTACACCTTC.

The chain uses TRBV7-2 and TRBJ1-5, with TRBD1 matching over 7 bases. With V trimmed by 1 base and J by 11 bases, 11 bases remained unmatched. The CDR3 is made up of 15 amino acids. In germline, CDR1 is SGHTA, CDR2 FQGNSA. CDR3 in amino acids: CASSLVGGLLEAQHF. The DNA of the CDR3 is TGTGCCAGCAGCTTAGTAGGGGGCCTCCTGGAGGCCCAGCATTTT.

The gene calls are TRBV5-1 and TRBJ1-2; D gene uncertain. The CDR3 totals 12 residues. The germline V and J ends were trimmed by 0 bases and 5 bases, with 5 bases remaining between them. Per the germline V gene, CDR1 is SGHRS and CDR2 is YFSETQ. CDR3: CASSLGEYGYTF. The CDR3 nucleotides are TGCGCCAGCAGCTTGGGGGAGTATGGCTACACCTTC.

The rearrangement uses TRBV28 and TRBJ1-5; 7 nucleotides align to TRBD1. With V trimmed by 5 bases and J by 7 bases, 5 bases remained unmatched. Germline V CDR1 and CDR2: MDHEN, SYDVKM. This CDR3 is built from 13 residues. This chain's CDR3 is CASSPDRAQPQHF. The CDR3 region has the DNA TGTGCCAGCAGTCCTGACAGGGCCCAGCCCCAGCATTTT.

The V gene is TRBV2, the J gene TRBJ2-5; 7 nucleotides line up with TRBD2. J gave up 4 bases and V 7 bases, and 12 bases lay outside the gene matches. The germline CDR1 and CDR2 sequences are SNHLY and FYNNEI. The CDR3 consists of 15 residues. The chain's CDR3 is CASTRDGLAGETQYF. CDR3 sequence (DNA): TGTGCCAGCACGCGAGACGGATTAGCGGGAGAGACCCAGTACTTC.

This clone was counted between two and nine times. The chain uses TRBV11-2 and TRBJ2-5; TRBD2 matches at 15 bases. V gave up 1 base and J gave up 5 bases; unmatched junction bases: 8. The V gene's germline CDR1 is SGHAT and CDR2 FQNNGV. CDR3 size: 18 residues. CDR3 sequence (DNA): TGTGCCAGCAGCTTAGGGGGACTAGCGGGAGGAAGAGGGGAGACCCAGTACTTC. It translates to CASSLGGLAGGRGETQYF.

This chain links TRBV27 with TRBJ1-4; 7 bases fit TRBD1. Trimming at V came to 3 bases and at J to 4 bases, leaving 8 bases not matched to a gene. Germline assignment: CDR1 MNHEY and CDR2 SMNVEV (reference sequence). The length of the CDR3 is 16 residues. The CDR3 is CASSFQGNRGNEKLFF. DNA of the CDR3: TGTGCCAGCAGTTTTCAAGGAAACAGGGGTAATGAAAAACTGTTTTTT. The whole variable domain, remainder taken from reference TRBV27 and TRBJ1-4, is EAQVTQNPRYLITVTGKKLTVTCSQNMNHEYMSWYRQDPGLGLRQIYYSMNVEVTDKGDVPEGYKVSRKEKRNFPLILESPSPNQTSLYFCASSFQGNRGNEKLFFGSGTQLSVL.

The chain combines TRBV28 with TRBJ1-1, with D unresolved. In germline, CDR1 is MDHEN, CDR2 SYDVKM. V was trimmed by 1 base and J by 8 bases, leaving 11 bases between them. There are 13 residues in the CDR3. In nucleotides, the CDR3 is TGTGCCAGCAGTTTATTCACCCCAGTAGAAGCTTTCTTT. Translation: CASSLFTPVEAFF.

V gene TRBV7-3 combines with J gene TRBJ2-2; 7 bases agree with TRBD2. V trimming: 5 bases; J trimming: 2 bases; junction bases outside the gene matches: 11. CDR1 SGHTA and CDR2 FQGTGA come from the germline V gene. The CDR3 length is 17 residues. DNA for the CDR3: TGTGCCAGCAGCCTGGGGCCCTCTAGCGGAAACACCGGGGAGCTGTTTTTT. Amino acids: CASSLGPSSGNTGELFF.

The chain has TRBV5-1 and TRBJ2-3; 10 bases map to TRBD2. This CDR3 spans 17 amino acids. The V gene end was trimmed by 1 base and the J gene end by 4 bases; junction bases not matched to a gene: 9. CDR1 and CDR2 (germline): SGHRS, YFSETQ. CDR3: CASSLFASGRRSDTQYF. Here the CDR3 DNA reads TGCGCCAGCAGCTTGTTTGCTAGCGGGAGACGCTCAGATACGCAGTATTTT.

The chain is built from TRBV25-1 and TRBJ1-4, with TRBD1 matching 7 bases. The CDR3 has 14 amino acids. The junction had 1 base not matched to a gene; V was cut back by 3 bases and J by 3 bases. CDR1 is MGHDK, CDR2 SYGVNS, per germline. In DNA, the CDR3 is TGTGCCAGCAGTGAGACAGGGCCTAATGAAAAACTGTTTTTT. Translated, it gives CASSETGPNEKLFF.

The chain employs TRBV12-2 and TRBJ2-1; the tabulated D call, TRBD2, remains unverified against the DNA. TRBV12-2 has pseudogene status. The CDR3 is made up of 19 amino acids. This CDR3 reads CASRPGTGTSGILGDEQFF. The CDR3 bases are TGTGCAAGTCGCCCAGGCACCGGGACTAGCGGGATCCTGGGAGATGAGCAGTTCTTC.

The V and J genes are TRBV4-1 and TRBJ2-3; TRBD2 matches at 10 bases. Germline V gives CDR1 MGHRA, CDR2 YSYEKL. Trimming took 1 base from V and 7 from J; bases not matched to a gene: 14. CDR3 size: 18 residues. The CDR3 sequence is CASSQGLAGDLGANTQYF. The CDR3 nucleotides are TGCGCCAGCAGCCAAGGGCTAGCGGGAGATCTGGGTGCGAATACGCAGTATTTT.

This chain uses TRBV28 with TRBJ2-7; 12 bases match TRBD2. Trimming removed 4 bases from V and 4 bases from J; junction bases left unmatched: 5. Germline CDR1 and CDR2: MDHEN and SYDVKM. The CDR3 is made up of 15 amino acids. For the CDR3, the DNA is TGTGCCAGCAGTTACCTAGCGGGAGGGATATACGAGCAGTACTTC. This sequence encodes CASSYLAGGIYEQYF.

J is TRBJ1-4 and V is TRBV19; TRBD1 matches at 10 bases. This CDR3 comprises 14 residues. Germline V gene lookup returns CDR1 LNHDA and CDR2 SQIVND (reference sequence). After removal of 6 bases from V and 7 bases from J, the junction contained 5 bases not matched to a gene. CDR3 coding DNA: TGTGCCAGTAGATCGACAGGGGGCGTTGAAAAACTGTTTTTT. It translates to CASRSTGGVEKLFF.

This clone was counted only a few times. This sequence joins TRBV30 and TRBJ1-2, with D perhaps TRBD1 (6 bases). Trimming took off 4 bases at V and 5 bases at J, with 11 bases between the two ends. Germline V gene sequence: CDR1 GTSNPN, CDR2 SVGIG (reference sequence). This CDR3 comprises 12 residues. The DNA of the CDR3 is TGTGCCTGGACCATGGACAGTTATGGCTACACCTTC. Its translation is CAWTMDSYGYTF.

The chain uses TRBV15 and TRBJ1-4; 10 bases match TRBD1. Germline CDR1 reads LNHNV; CDR2 reads YYDKDF (reference sequence). The CDR3 has 18 residues. Unmatched junction bases numbered 10, after V lost 1 base and J lost 5 bases. The CDR3 DNA follows: TGTGCCACCAGCAGAGGAATTACTCCGGGACAGGGGAATGAAAAACTGTTTTTT. Translating it yields CATSRGITPGQGNEKLFF. The full variable domain, rest sourced from reference TRBV15 and TRBJ1-4, is DAMVIQNPRYQVTQFGKPVTLSCSQTLNHNVMYWYQQKSSQAPKLLFHYYDKDFNNEADTPDNFQSRRPNTSFCFLDIRSPGLGDTAMYLCATSRGITPGQGNEKLFFGSGTQLSVL.

The CDR3 DNA reads TGTGCCAGCAGCTTAGCGGGGAGCTCCTACAATGAGCAGTTCTTC. This sequence encodes CASSLAGSSYNEQFF. This chain joins TRBV2 and TRBJ2-1; 8 bases line up with TRBD2. Germline CDR1 and CDR2: SNHLY and FYNNEI. Trimming cost V 6 bases and J 0 bases; bases outside gene matches: 4. There are 15 residues in the CDR3.

The chain employs TRBV5-4 and TRBJ2-5; the match to TRBD2 covers 7 bases. The CDR3 extends over 14 amino acids. Germline CDR1 is SGHNT and CDR2 is YYREEE (reference sequence). J was trimmed by 4 bases and V by 4 bases; bases with no gene match: 7. The CDR3 loop reads CASSPLASGETQYF. DNA of the CDR3: TGTGCCAGCAGCCCTCTGGCTAGCGGAGAGACCCAGTACTTC.

A few counts support this clone. The CDR3 region is CASSLPEAGPYNEQFF. The CDR3 DNA reads TGCGCCAGCAGCCTCCCAGAGGCGGGCCCTTACAATGAGCAGTTCTTC. The chain recombines TRBV4-1 with TRBJ2-1, with TRBD2 as a possible D gene (5 bases). Germline V lookup: CDR1 MGHRA, CDR2 YSYEKL. V shed 4 bases and J shed 4 bases, with 17 bases lying between them. The CDR3 consists of 16 residues.

This chain joins TRBV7-8 and TRBJ2-2, with TRBD2 identical over 14 bases. The CDR3 has 18 residues. Trimming at V came to 2 bases and at J to 2 bases, leaving 4 bases not matched to a gene. CDR1 SGHVS and CDR2 FQNEAQ come from the germline V gene. CDR3 sequence (DNA): TGTGCCAGCAGCTTACGACTAGCGGGAGGGGTAAACACCGGGGAGCTGTTTTTT. Translation gives CASSLRLAGGVNTGELFF.

This clone has more than one count but fewer than ten. The chain is built from TRBV5-1 and TRBJ2-1, with 12 bases that match TRBD2. The CDR3 has 18 amino acids. The V and J ends lost 4 bases and 9 bases, in that order; junction bases with no gene match: 17. The V gene's germline CDR1 is SGHRS and CDR2 YFSETQ. CDR3 bases: TGCGCCAGCAGCCAGAATTCGGCTAGCGGGAGGGTAGTGGCTGAGCAGTTCTTC. Translation: CASSQNSASGRVVAEQFF.

This chain connects TRBV5-1 to TRBJ1-5; D is unclear. This CDR3 has 14 residues. Deletions cut 1 base from V and 7 bases from J, with 12 bases between. Per germline, CDR1 SGHRS and CDR2 YFSETQ. The CDR3 region has the DNA TGCGCCAGCAGCTTGAGCGGGCCGTCGCAGCCCCAGCATTTT. Amino acid sequence: CASSLSGPSQPQHF.